The rows below give T cell receptor beta chains drawn from one sample of a study of blood T cell repertoires in COVID-19. Generated by immunoSEQ multiplex PCR, the TCRdb table keeps only in-frame clones and is missing some. The sample yields around 81,000 clones, approximately 80% seen once. Specimen: peripheral blood. All receptors derive from a human donor in a cohort sampled during active COVID-19. Each CDR3 is given with its conserved first and last residue. Fields, in order: J gene, clone size, V gene, D gene, CDR3 protein, CDR3 DNA. D genes are given only for firm matches. Clone size is not always given. Where it is, it says once, few, many or a class for expanded clones.

>TRBJ1-6|-|TRBV7-9|-
CASSLVYGGGYRLPLHF
TGTGCCAGCAGCTTAGTTTACGGGGGTGGGTACCGTCTACCCCTCCACTTT
>TRBJ1-2|-|TRBV19|-
CASSTREGYGYTF
TGTGCCAGTAGTACTAGAGAAGGCTATGGCTACACCTTC
>TRBJ1-6|-|TRBV6-5|-
CASRFRGLNSPLHF
TGTGCCAGCAGATTTCGGGGTCTGAATTCACCCCTCCACTTT
>TRBJ1-6|-|TRBV28|TRBD1
CASSYLGTGGSPLHF
TGTGCCAGCAGCTATCTGGGGACAGGGGGTTCACCCCTCCACTTT
>TRBJ2-2|once|TRBV7-2|-
CAVDRSVTGELFF
TGTGCCGTCGACAGATCTGTCACCGGGGAGCTGTTTTTT
>TRBJ2-2|-|TRBV19|TRBD2
CASIRGANTGELFF
TGTGCCAGCATTCGGGGGGCGAACACCGGGGAGCTGTTTTTT
>TRBJ1-2|-|TRBV6-6|-
CASSYIRQDLGYTF
TGTGCCAGCAGTTACATCCGGCAGGATCTTGGCTACACCTTC
>TRBJ1-2|-|TRBV30|TRBD1
CAWSGQGYGYTF
TGTGCCTGGAGTGGACAGGGTTATGGCTACACCTTC
>TRBJ2-1|few|TRBV28|TRBD2
CASKGASGGAYEQFF
TGTGCCAGCAAAGGAGCGAGCGGGGGGGCCTATGAGCAGTTCTTC
>TRBJ1-5|-|TRBV6-5|TRBD1
CASGGGQGRQPQHF
TGTGCCAGCGGGGGAGGACAGGGGAGACAGCCCCAGCATTTT
>TRBJ2-6|few|TRBV3-1/TRBV3-2|TRBD2
CASSQVAGLSGANVLTF
TGTGCCAGCAGCCAAGTAGCGGGGCTCTCTGGGGCCAACGTCCTGACTTTC
>TRBJ2-1|-|TRBV19|TRBD2
CASSQPGLAGGYNEQFF
TGTGCCAGTAGTCAACCGGGACTAGCGGGGGGATACAATGAGCAGTTCTTC
>TRBJ2-7|-|TRBV6-5|-
CASSSGTHASYEQYF
TGTGCCAGCAGTTCCGGGACACACGCCTCCTACGAGCAGTACTTC
>TRBJ2-7|-|TRBV6-6|-
CATKGRGSYEQYF
TGTGCCACCAAAGGGAGAGGCTCCTACGAGCAGTACTTC
>TRBJ1-6|-|TRBV12-3/TRBV12-4|-
CASSLKGSSPLHF
TGTGCCAGCAGTTTAAAAGGGAGTTCACCCCTCCACTTT
>TRBJ2-7|-|TRBV27|TRBD1
CASSQVGTDSYEQYF
TGTGCCAGCAGCCAAGTGGGGACAGACTCCTACGAGCAGTACTTC
>TRBJ1-4|once|TRBV7-2|TRBD1
CASSFSGGSGEKLFF
TGTGCCAGCAGCTTCTCAGGGGGATCGGGAGAAAAACTGTTTTTT
>TRBJ1-2|-|TRBV7-6|TRBD1
CASSSNRGGGYTF
TGTGCCAGCAGCTCGAACAGGGGAGGCGGCTACACCTTC
>TRBJ2-1|-|TRBV2|TRBD2
CASTGEGSPQFF
TGTGCCAGCACTGGGGAGGGGTCGCCGCAGTTCTTC
>TRBJ2-7|-|TRBV3-1/TRBV3-2|-
CASSPGQLSYEQYF
TGTGCCAGCAGCCCTGGGCAACTCTCCTACGAGCAGTACTTC
>TRBJ2-1|-|TRBV7-8|-
CASSLYSGRSYNEQFF
TGTGCCAGCAGCTTGTACTCGGGTCGCTCCTACAATGAGCAGTTCTTC
>TRBJ2-1|once|TRBV3-1/TRBV3-2|TRBD2
CASSQAPGLNNEQFF
TGTGCCAGCAGCCAAGCTCCGGGACTAAACAATGAGCAGTTCTTC
>TRBJ1-4|-|TRBV4-2|TRBD1
CASGRGTGGEKLFF
TGTGCCAGCGGGCGGGGGACAGGCGGTGAAAAACTGTTTTTT
>TRBJ1-2|-|TRBV6-5|TRBD1
CASSDRGSYGYTF
TGTGCCAGCAGCGACAGGGGGTCCTATGGCTACACCTTC
>TRBJ2-1|-|TRBV12-3/TRBV12-4|TRBD1
CASSFTGDEQFF
TGTGCCAGCAGTTTCACAGGGGATGAGCAGTTCTTC
>TRBJ2-3|-|TRBV4-3|TRBD1
CASSQDPTGSTDTQYF
TGCGCCAGCAGCCAAGACCCGACAGGGAGCACAGATACGCAGTATTTT
>TRBJ2-1|-|TRBV9|TRBD2
CASSVDLASGGPAGFF
TGTGCCAGCAGCGTAGATCTGGCTAGCGGGGGGCCAGCTGGGTTCTTC
>TRBJ2-5|once|TRBV6-5|TRBD2
CASSSAGAGETQYF
TGTGCCAGCAGTTCAGCGGGGGCTGGGGAGACCCAGTACTTC
>TRBJ1-2|once|TRBV5-5|-
CASSLDPGFNYGYTF
TGTGCCAGCAGCTTGGATCCGGGGTTTAACTATGGCTACACCTTC
>TRBJ1-2|-|TRBV18|-
CASSMTPNYGYTF
TGTGCCAGCTCAATGACACCCAACTATGGCTACACCTTC
>TRBJ1-1|-|TRBV5-1|TRBD1
CASSLGDRFMNTEAFF
TGCGCCAGCAGCTTAGGGGACAGGTTCATGAACACTGAAGCTTTCTTT
>TRBJ1-6|few|TRBV7-9|TRBD1
CASSPRAGGSPLHF
TGTGCCAGCAGCCCTCGGGCAGGGGGATCACCCCTCCACTTT
>TRBJ2-7|-|TRBV11-2|TRBD1
CASSQTGDEQYF
TGTGCCAGCAGCCAAACAGGGGACGAGCAGTACTTC
>TRBJ2-7|-|TRBV7-6|-
CASSLSGDIPSYEQYF
TGTGCCAGCAGCTTATCAGGGGACATTCCCTCCTACGAGCAGTACTTC
>TRBJ1-1|few|TRBV6-2/TRBV6-3|-
CASSNGVLNTEAFF
TGTGCCAGCAGTAACGGAGTCCTGAACACTGAAGCTTTCTTT
>TRBJ2-5|-|TRBV5-1|-
CASSLGGGETQYF
TGCGCCAGCAGCTTGGGAGGGGGAGAGACCCAGTACTTC
>TRBJ1-4|-|TRBV15|-
CATSRTRGDNEKLFF
TGTGCCACCAGCAGAACCCGGGGGGATAATGAAAAACTGTTTTTT
>TRBJ2-1|-|TRBV28|TRBD2
CASRLGTSGGVYNEQFF
TGTGCCAGCAGGTTAGGGACTAGCGGGGGGGTCTACAATGAGCAGTTCTTC
>TRBJ2-5|few|TRBV11-3|-
CASTPGGETQYF
TGTGCCAGCACCCCTGGGGGGGAGACCCAGTACTTC
>TRBJ2-1|-|TRBV4-3|TRBD2
CASSHDGTSGYNEQFF
TGCGCCAGCAGCCACGACGGGACTAGCGGATACAATGAGCAGTTCTTC
>TRBJ2-7|-|TRBV5-1|-
CASSLMVLGEQYF
TGCGCCAGCAGCTTGATGGTTCTCGGCGAGCAGTACTTC
>TRBJ2-3|-|TRBV12-3/TRBV12-4|-
CASLGTRGDTQYF
TGTGCCAGTCTCGGGACTCGGGGAGATACGCAGTATTTT
>TRBJ1-5|-|TRBV3-1/TRBV3-2|TRBD1
CASSLGQGGNQPQHF
TGTGCCAGCAGCCTCGGACAGGGAGGCAATCAGCCCCAGCATTTT
>TRBJ2-3|-|TRBV5-1|TRBD1
CASSADRATSLYTQYF
TGCGCCAGCAGCGCGGACAGGGCGACCTCTCTATATACGCAGTATTTT
>TRBJ2-2|-|TRBV9|TRBD2
CASSPRTSGTFGELFF
TGTGCCAGCAGCCCACGGACTAGCGGGACGTTCGGGGAGCTGTTTTTT
>TRBJ2-2|-|TRBV19|TRBD2
CASSIDRLAGVNTGELFF
TGTGCCAGTAGTATAGATCGACTAGCGGGAGTTAACACCGGGGAGCTGTTTTTT
>TRBJ1-1|-|TRBV10-3|TRBD1
CATASPPNRDRVTEAFF
TGTGCCACCGCCTCCCCCCCAAACCGGGACAGGGTTACTGAAGCTTTCTTT
>TRBJ2-1|-|TRBV4-3|-
CASSQDLRRVEYNEQFF
TGCGCCAGCAGCCAAGATCTTAGGAGGGTTGAGTACAATGAGCAGTTCTTC